These 16 T cell receptor beta chains came from one sample sequenced in a study of shared clonotypes between healthy human individuals. Only in-frame clones appear in the TCRdb table, and some are missing; sequencing was by immunoSEQ multiplex PCR. The data show around 500,000 clones, 76% seen once. The sample comprised PBMCs. These receptors originate from a woman in her forties in good health. Some clones in this sample may be carry-over from other donors' samples.

The chain recombines TRBV28 with TRBJ1-5; D uncertain. Germline values: CDR1 MDHEN, CDR2 SYDVKM. The CDR3 extends over 15 amino acids. Between the trimmed V and J ends, which lost 2 bases and 2 bases, there was a span of 10 bases. The chain's CDR3 is CASSLRRTGNQPQHF. CDR3 nucleotides: TGTGCCAGCAGTTTACGGAGGACGGGCAATCAGCCCCAGCATTTT.

The chain joins TRBV7-9 to TRBJ2-1; perhaps D is TRBD1 or TRBD2 (5 bases each). Deletions cut 5 bases from V and 3 bases from J, with 17 bases between. The CDR3 length is 16 residues. Germline V gives CDR1 SEHNR, CDR2 FQNEAQ (reference sequence). CDR3 region: CASSPPGGNFYNEQFF. Written as DNA, the CDR3 is TGTGCCAGCAGCCCACCTGGGGGTAACTTCTACAATGAGCAGTTCTTC. Using reference TRBV7-9 and TRBJ2-1 for the parts outside the CDR3, the full variable domain is DTGVSQNPRHKITKRGQNVTFRCDPISEHNRLYWYRQTLGQGPEFLTYFQNEAQLEKSRLLSDRFSAERPKGSFSTLEIQRTEQGDSAMYLCASSPPGGNFYNEQFFGPGTRLTVL.

The chain couples TRBV7-2 to TRBJ2-1, with D uncertain. The V end lost 6 bases, the J end lost 4 bases, and 10 bases lay between the germline ends. In germline, CDR1 is SGHTA, CDR2 FQGNSA. CDR3 length: 13 residues. The CDR3 bases are TGTGCCAGCAGGGATGGGTCTTACAATGAGCAGTTCTTC. Its protein is CASRDGSYNEQFF.

J is TRBJ1-1 and V is TRBV6-1; D call uncertain. CDR3 length: 14 residues. Germline CDR1 reads MNHNS; CDR2 reads SASEGT. V was shortened by 2 bases and J by 3 bases, with 10 bases between the two germline ends. CDR3 coding DNA: TGTGCCAGCAGTGAATCGGGCGGCGACACTGAAGCTTTCTTT. Translating it yields CASSESGGDTEAFF.

The chain links TRBV25-1 to TRBJ2-6; D might be TRBD1 (5 bases). The V end was cut by 5 bases, the J end by 11 bases, with 16 bases between. Germline V lookup: CDR1 MGHDK, CDR2 SYGVNS. The CDR3 extends over 14 amino acids. CDR3 residues: CASSRTAGFDVLTF. CDR3 DNA: TGTGCCAGCAGTCGAACAGCAGGGTTCGACGTCCTGACTTTC.

The chain is built from TRBV19 and TRBJ1-1; perhaps TRBD1 as D (6 bases). CDR1 is LNHDA and CDR2 is SQIVND in the germline V gene (reference sequence). CDR3 length equals 13 residues. Trimming took off 6 bases at V and 1 base at J, with 9 bases between the two ends. CDR3 sequence: CASRKTGNTEAFF. The DNA for the CDR3 is TGTGCCAGTAGGAAGACAGGGAACACTGAAGCTTTCTTT.

The chain combines TRBV28 with TRBJ2-1; 8 bases line up with TRBD1. The CDR3 loop spans 16 amino acids. Per the germline V gene, CDR1 is MDHEN and CDR2 is SYDVKM. V was clipped by 2 bases and J by 1 base; unmatched bases: 4. The DNA of the CDR3 is TGTGCCAGCAGTTTAGGGGGGACAGGTTCCTACAATGAGCAGTTCTTC. This translates into CASSLGGTGSYNEQFF.

This chain connects TRBV2 to TRBJ2-3; no reliable D call. Trimming removed 8 bases at V and 1 base at J, with 10 bases between. Germline CDR1 reads SNHLY; CDR2 reads FYNNEI. The CDR3 spans 13 residues. The CDR3 here is CASGKGGTDTQYF. CDR3 DNA sequence: TGTGCCAGCGGAAAGGGTGGCACAGATACGCAGTATTTT.

This chain uses TRBV5-4 with TRBJ2-3; the match to TRBD2 covers 9 bases. Germline trimming cut 0 bases from V and 2 bases from J; bases unmatched to any gene: 4. This CDR3 spans 16 amino acids. CDR1 is SGHNT and CDR2 is YYREEE in the germline V gene (reference sequence). CDR3 nucleotide sequence: TGTGCCAGCAGCTTGGAGACTAGCGGATCCACAGATACGCAGTATTTT. Its translation is CASSLETSGSTDTQYF.

This clone was observed a few times. The chain employs TRBV9 and TRBJ2-3; 9 positions agree with TRBD1. The CDR3 extends over 16 amino acids. Germline assignment: CDR1 SGDLS and CDR2 YYNGEE. V gave up 4 bases and J gave up 2 bases; unmatched junction bases: 8. This chain's CDR3 is CASSSSTGGDTDTQYF. The CDR3 nucleotides are TGTGCCAGCAGCTCCTCGACAGGGGGGGACACAGATACGCAGTATTTT.

This chain links TRBV5-4 with TRBJ1-5; D is undetermined. The V end was cut by 0 bases, the J end by 6 bases, with 13 bases between. Germline lookup yields CDR1 SGHNT and CDR2 YYREEE (reference sequence). The CDR3 is made up of 15 amino acids. CDR3: CASSLGGGKGQPQHF. The DNA for the CDR3 is TGTGCCAGCAGCTTGGGTGGTGGTAAGGGTCAGCCCCAGCATTTT.

In regard to this clone: Only one base separates this from a far larger clonotype, so it likely reflects a read error. This specimen includes other DNA sequences encoding the same CDR3. CDR3 in amino acids: CASSLLGQGSDLNAFF. CDR3 nucleotides: TGTGCCAGCAGCCTACTCGGGCAGGGGAGCGACCTGAATGCTTTCTTT. The gene calls are TRBV11-1 and TRBJ1-1, with D tentatively TRBD1 (6 bases). The germline gives CDR1 SGHAT, CDR2 FQDESV (reference sequence). CDR3 length: 16 amino acids. The V and J ends lost 5 bases and 11 bases respectively, with 27 bases between them.

The CDR3 reads CASSGDPGGGYGYTF. CDR3 nucleotides: TGTGCCAGCTCCGGGGACCCGGGGGGCGGCTATGGCTACACCTTC. The V and J genes are TRBV7-2 and TRBJ1-2; D might be TRBD1 (6 bases). The CDR3 has 15 residues. V gave up 8 bases and J gave up 4 bases, with 20 bases separating them. Germline CDR1 reads SGHTA; CDR2 reads FQGNSA.

This chain joins TRBV28 and TRBJ2-7; D gene uncertain. The V gene's germline CDR1 is MDHEN and CDR2 SYDVKM. V lost 3 bases, J lost 5 bases, and 14 bases lay in between. The CDR3 consists of 14 residues. CDR3 amino acids: CASSFGGITDEQYF. The CDR3 DNA follows: TGTGCCAGCAGTTTTGGCGGCATAACGGACGAGCAGTACTTC.

V usage is TRBV4-1 and J usage is TRBJ2-1; 7 bases agree with TRBD2. From germline, CDR1 is MGHRA and CDR2 YSYEKL. Germline trimming cut 3 bases from V and 0 bases from J; bases unmatched to any gene: 5. The CDR3 is 16 amino acids. The CDR3, as DNA: TGCGCCAGCAGCCAGGGAGCGGGAAGCTCCTACAATGAGCAGTTCTTC. The encoded protein is CASSQGAGSSYNEQFF.

The chain carries TRBV7-2 and TRBJ2-2; no firm D call. The V gene lost 1 base and the J gene lost 3 bases, with 9 bases spanning the gap. The length of the CDR3 is 15 residues. CDR1 is SGHTA, CDR2 FQGNSA, per germline. The CDR3 region has the DNA TGTGCCAGCAGCTTAGATTGGCGAGACACCGGGGAGCTGTTTTTT. Translation gives CASSLDWRDTGELFF.